Listed here are 14 T cell receptor beta chains from one sample, sequenced in a study of T cell responses to AZD1222 COVID-19 vaccine. Here immunoSEQ multiplex PCR was the method, and the copy in TCRdb shows in-frame clones only, minus some. The repertoire holds 120,000 or so clones, with about 82% as singletons. Sample: peripheral blood, taken 28 days after the second AZD1222 dose. The origin of the receptors is an adult who received the AZD1222 COVID-19 vaccine.

J is TRBJ1-1 and V is TRBV18, with 8 bases that match TRBD1. J was trimmed by 2 bases and V by 3 bases; bases with no gene match: 11. Germline V gives CDR1 KGHSH, CDR2 LQKENI. CDR3 length equals 17 residues. Here the CDR3 reads CASSPLRGTGPNTEAFF. CDR3 nucleotide sequence: TGTGCCAGCTCACCGCTAAGGGGGACAGGCCCCAACACTGAAGCTTTCTTT.

The chain links TRBV10-3 to TRBJ2-7; D is perhaps TRBD2 (5 bases). The germline gives CDR1 ENHRY, CDR2 SYGVKD. Trimming pared 2 bases from V and 2 bases from J, leaving 10 bases between. CDR3 length: 14 residues. CDR3 sequence reads: CAISEGPGTYEQYF. Here the CDR3 DNA reads TGTGCCATCAGTGAGGGACCCGGGACCTACGAGCAGTACTTC.

The chain recombines TRBV6-6 with TRBJ2-3; the D is unclear. In germline, CDR1 is MNHNY, CDR2 SVGAGI (reference sequence). This CDR3 has 13 amino acids. The V end was cut by 2 bases, the J end by 2 bases, with 5 bases between. CDR3 amino acids: CASSYGYTDTQYF. The CDR3 DNA follows: TGTGCCAGCAGTTACGGTTACACAGATACGCAGTATTTT.

This clone was detected once. This sequence joins TRBV19 and TRBJ1-4, with 7 nucleotides matching TRBD1. The CDR3 covers 16 residues. The V and J ends lost 4 bases and 6 bases, in that order; junction bases with no gene match: 11. Germline values: CDR1 LNHDA, CDR2 SQIVND (reference sequence). The CDR3 reads CASSTTNRGVDEKLFF. The CDR3 coding sequence is TGTGCCAGTAGTACAACTAACAGGGGAGTGGATGAAAAACTGTTTTTT.

In this sample, this clone turned up a few times. This chain connects TRBV18 to TRBJ1-3; maybe TRBD1 (5 bases). The CDR3 sequence is 16 residues long. Germline V CDR1 and CDR2: KGHSH, LQKENI. Trimming left V 2 bases short and J 0 bases short, with 11 bases between. The CDR3 spells CASSPIYRNSGNTIYF. The CDR3 DNA is TGTGCCAGCTCACCAATTTACAGGAACTCTGGAAACACCATATATTTT.

The V gene is TRBV12-3 or TRBV12-4, the J gene TRBJ2-7; 7 bases map to TRBD2. CDR3 length: 13 amino acids. V lost 6 bases and J lost 2; bases outside the gene matches: 4. CDR3 coding DNA: TGTGCCAGCAGCCCCGGACTAGCCTACGAGCAGTACTTC. This sequence encodes CASSPGLAYEQYF.

The CDR3: CASSISAGGYGYTF. For the CDR3, the DNA is TGTGCCAGTAGTATCTCGGCAGGGGGCTATGGCTACACCTTC. The V call is TRBV19, the J call TRBJ1-2; TRBD1 matches 7 bases. V lost 3 bases and J lost 4; bases outside the gene matches: 5. The CDR3 length is 14 residues. Germline CDR1 and CDR2: LNHDA and SQIVND (reference sequence).

This chain uses TRBV2 with TRBJ1-5; weak D call: TRBD1 (6 bases). The CDR3 spans 15 residues. Per the germline V gene, CDR1 is SNHLY and CDR2 is FYNNEI. Trimming removed 6 bases from V and 3 bases from J, with 15 bases in between. CDR3: CASRDGQKYNQPQHF. CDR3 DNA sequence: TGTGCCAGCAGGGACGGACAGAAATACAATCAGCCCCAGCATTTT.

The V and J genes are TRBV7-3 and TRBJ2-5; TRBD2 matches 8 bases. CDR3 length equals 15 residues. Trimming removed 2 bases from V and 2 bases from J; junction bases left unmatched: 4. Germline lookup yields CDR1 SGHTA and CDR2 FQGTGA. CDR3 nucleotide sequence: TGTGCCAGCAGCTTAGGCGGGGGGAATCAAGAGACCCAGTACTTC. Translating it yields CASSLGGGNQETQYF.

The chain couples TRBV4-1 to TRBJ2-3, with no clear D. CDR3 length equals 14 residues. The ends were cut back, 2 bases at V and 3 bases at J, with 9 bases in the middle. Germline CDR1 reads MGHRA; CDR2 reads YSYEKL. The CDR3 DNA reads TGCGCCAGCAGCCAAAGGCCCGGGACAGATACGCAGTATTTT. Its translation is CASSQRPGTDTQYF.

The chain links TRBV7-9 to TRBJ2-3; no clear D. Between the trimmed V and J ends, which lost 6 bases and 6 bases, there was a span of 22 bases. Per the germline V gene, CDR1 is SEHNR and CDR2 is FQNEAQ (reference sequence). CDR3 size: 16 residues. CDR3 nucleotides: TGTGCCAGCAGTGCCACCGGGTGGGATTATAGGGATACGCAGTATTTT. This translates into CASSATGWDYRDTQYF.

The genes are TRBV28 and TRBJ2-6; weak D call: TRBD1 (5 bases). Germline-derived CDR1 and CDR2 are MDHEN and SYDVKM. The CDR3 runs to 14 residues. Trimming removed 3 bases from V and 4 bases from J, with 7 bases in between. The CDR3 reads CASSFRVGANVLTF. Written as DNA, the CDR3 is TGTGCCAGCAGTTTCAGGGTCGGGGCCAACGTCCTGACTTTC.

The CDR3 DNA reads as TGCAGCGCTACGAGTGATTCTGGAAACACCATATATTTT. This gives the protein CSATSDSGNTIYF. The chain is built from TRBV29-1 and TRBJ1-3; D gene uncertain. This CDR3 is built from 13 residues. V gave up 7 bases and J gave up 1 base, with 11 bases separating them. In germline, CDR1 is SQVTM, CDR2 ANQGSEA.

V is TRBV2 and J is TRBJ1-1, with D possibly matching TRBD1 (6 bases). The CDR3 loop spans 12 amino acids. In germline, CDR1 is SNHLY, CDR2 FYNNEI. V shed 0 bases and J shed 10 bases, with 9 bases lying between them. DNA for the CDR3: TGTGCCAGCAGTGAAGCCCGGGACACAGCTTTCTTT. Translating gives CASSEARDTAFF.